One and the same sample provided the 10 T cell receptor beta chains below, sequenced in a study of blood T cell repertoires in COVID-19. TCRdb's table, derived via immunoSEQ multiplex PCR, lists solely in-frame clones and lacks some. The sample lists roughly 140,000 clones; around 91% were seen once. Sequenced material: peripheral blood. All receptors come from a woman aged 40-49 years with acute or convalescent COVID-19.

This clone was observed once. CDR3 bases: TGTGCCAGCACCCCTTACTCCGGAGATGGAAACACCATATATTTT. Its protein product is CASTPYSGDGNTIYF. J is TRBJ1-3 and V is TRBV5-4; D unresolved. The germline V gene encodes CDR1 SGHNT and CDR2 YYREEE (reference sequence). The CDR3 has 15 residues. The V gene lost 6 bases and the J gene lost 3 bases, with 16 bases spanning the gap.

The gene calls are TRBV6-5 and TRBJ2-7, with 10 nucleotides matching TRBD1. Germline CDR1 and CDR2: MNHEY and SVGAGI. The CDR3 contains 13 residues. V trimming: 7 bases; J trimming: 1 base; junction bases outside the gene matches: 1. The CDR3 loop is CASMGQGSYEQYF. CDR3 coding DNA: TGTGCCAGCATGGGACAGGGGTCCTACGAGCAGTACTTC.

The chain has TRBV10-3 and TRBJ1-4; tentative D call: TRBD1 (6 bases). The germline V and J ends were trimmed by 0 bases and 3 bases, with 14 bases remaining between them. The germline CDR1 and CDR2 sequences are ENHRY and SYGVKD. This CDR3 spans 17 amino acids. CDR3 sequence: CAISESPYRAANEKLFF. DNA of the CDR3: TGTGCCATCAGTGAGTCTCCCTACAGGGCGGCTAATGAAAAACTGTTTTTT.

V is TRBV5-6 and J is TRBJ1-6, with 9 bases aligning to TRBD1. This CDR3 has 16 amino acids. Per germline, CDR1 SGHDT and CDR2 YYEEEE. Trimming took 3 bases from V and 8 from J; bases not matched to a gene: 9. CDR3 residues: CASSSSGQGMDSPLHF. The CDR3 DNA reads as TGTGCCAGCAGCTCATCGGGACAGGGTATGGATTCACCCCTCCACTTT. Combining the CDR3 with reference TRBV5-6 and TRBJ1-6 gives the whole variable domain DAGVTQSPTHLIKTRGQQVTLRCSPKSGHDTVSWYQQALGQGPQFIFQYYEEEERQRGNFPDRFSGHQFPNYSSELNVNALLLGDSALYLCASSSSGQGMDSPLHFGNGTRLTVT.

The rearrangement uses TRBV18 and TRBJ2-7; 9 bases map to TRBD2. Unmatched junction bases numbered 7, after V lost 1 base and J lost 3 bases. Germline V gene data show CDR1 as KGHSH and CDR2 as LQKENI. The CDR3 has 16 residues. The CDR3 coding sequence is TGTGCCAGCTCACCACGAGGCGGGAGGGATAACTACGAGCAGTACTTC. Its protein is CASSPRGGRDNYEQYF.

CDR3 coding DNA: TGTGCCAGCAGCTCAGCAGGGGTTTCACCCCTCCACTTT. The encoded protein is CASSSAGVSPLHF. V usage is TRBV7-9 and J usage is TRBJ1-6; D is perhaps TRBD1 (6 bases). The CDR3 is 13 amino acids. Germline V gene lookup returns CDR1 SEHNR and CDR2 FQNEAQ (reference sequence). V was trimmed by 4 bases and J by 9 bases, leaving 10 bases between them. Full variable domain (missing parts from reference TRBV7-9 and TRBJ1-6): DTGVSQNPRHKITKRGQNVTFRCDPISEHNRLYWYRQTLGQGPEFLTYFQNEAQLEKSRLLSDRFSAERPKGSFSTLEIQRTEQGDSAMYLCASSSAGVSPLHFGNGTRLTVT.

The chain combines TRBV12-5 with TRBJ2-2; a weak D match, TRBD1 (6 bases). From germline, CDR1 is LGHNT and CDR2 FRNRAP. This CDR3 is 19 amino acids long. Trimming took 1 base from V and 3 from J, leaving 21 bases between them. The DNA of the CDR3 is TGTGCTAGTGGTTTGGCCCCCGGGGACACCGTAGCGTACACCGGGGAGCTGTTTTTT. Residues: CASGLAPGDTVAYTGELFF.

CDR3 coding DNA: TGCGCCAGCAGCCGTCGGGGGACTATACTAAACGAGCAGTACTTC. This translates into CASSRRGTILNEQYF. This sequence joins TRBV5-1 and TRBJ2-7; 7 positions match TRBD2. The germline V gene encodes CDR1 SGHRS and CDR2 YFSETQ. Trimming removed 4 bases from V and 5 bases from J; junction bases left unmatched: 12. The CDR3 length is 15 residues.

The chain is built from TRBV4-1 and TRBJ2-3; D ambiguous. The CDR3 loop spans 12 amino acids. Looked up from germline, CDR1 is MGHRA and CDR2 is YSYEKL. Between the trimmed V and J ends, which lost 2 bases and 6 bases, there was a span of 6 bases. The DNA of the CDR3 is TGCGCCAGCAGCCAACCTATGGATACGCAGTATTTT. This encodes CASSQPMDTQYF.

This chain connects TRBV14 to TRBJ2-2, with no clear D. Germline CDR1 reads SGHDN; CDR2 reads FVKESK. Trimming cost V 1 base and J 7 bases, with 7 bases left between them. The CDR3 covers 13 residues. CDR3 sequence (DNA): TGTGCCAGCAGCCAAGTACTGATCGGGGAGCTGTTTTTT. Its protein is CASSQVLIGELFF.